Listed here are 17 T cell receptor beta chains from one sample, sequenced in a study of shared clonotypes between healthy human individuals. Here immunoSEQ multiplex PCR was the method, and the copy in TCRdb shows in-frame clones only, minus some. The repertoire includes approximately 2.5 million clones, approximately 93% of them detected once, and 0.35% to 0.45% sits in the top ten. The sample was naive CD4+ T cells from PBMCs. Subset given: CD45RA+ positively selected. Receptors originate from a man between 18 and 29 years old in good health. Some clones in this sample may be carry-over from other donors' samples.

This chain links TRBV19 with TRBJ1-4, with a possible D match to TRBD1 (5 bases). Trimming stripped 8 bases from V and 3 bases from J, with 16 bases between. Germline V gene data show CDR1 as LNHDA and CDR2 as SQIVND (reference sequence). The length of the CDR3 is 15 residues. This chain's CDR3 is CASSRIGASNEKLFF. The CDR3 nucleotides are TGTGCCAGTTCTCGTATTGGGGCGTCTAATGAAAAACTGTTTTTT.

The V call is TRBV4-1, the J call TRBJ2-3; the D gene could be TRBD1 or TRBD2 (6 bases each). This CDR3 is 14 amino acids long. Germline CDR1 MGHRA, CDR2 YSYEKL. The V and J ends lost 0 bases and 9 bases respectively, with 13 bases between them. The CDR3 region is CASSQDRGVGTQYF. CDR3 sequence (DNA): TGCGCCAGCAGCCAAGATAGGGGGGTAGGGACGCAGTATTTT.

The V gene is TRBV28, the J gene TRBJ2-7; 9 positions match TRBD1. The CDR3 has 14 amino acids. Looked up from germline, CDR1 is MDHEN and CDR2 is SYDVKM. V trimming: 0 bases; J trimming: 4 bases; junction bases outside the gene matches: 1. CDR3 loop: CASSLWGQGYEQYF. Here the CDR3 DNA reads TGTGCCAGCAGTTTATGGGGACAGGGTTACGAGCAGTACTTC.

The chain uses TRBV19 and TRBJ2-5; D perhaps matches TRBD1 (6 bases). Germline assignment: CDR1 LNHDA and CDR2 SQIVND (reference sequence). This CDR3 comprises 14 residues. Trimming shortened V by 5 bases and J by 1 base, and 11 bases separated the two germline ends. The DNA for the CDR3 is TGTGCCAGTAGTCTCATGACAGGCCAAGAGACCCAGTACTTC. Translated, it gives CASSLMTGQETQYF.

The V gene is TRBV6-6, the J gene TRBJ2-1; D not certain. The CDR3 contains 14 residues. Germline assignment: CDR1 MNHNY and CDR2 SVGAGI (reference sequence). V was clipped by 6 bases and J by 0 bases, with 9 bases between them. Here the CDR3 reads CASRRRSSYNEQFF. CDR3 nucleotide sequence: TGTGCCAGCAGGCGACGGTCCTCCTACAATGAGCAGTTCTTC.

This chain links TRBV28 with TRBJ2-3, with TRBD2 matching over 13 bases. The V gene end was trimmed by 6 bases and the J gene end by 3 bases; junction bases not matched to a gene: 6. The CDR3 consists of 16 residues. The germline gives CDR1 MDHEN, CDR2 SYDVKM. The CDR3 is CASSTSGRAWTDTQYF. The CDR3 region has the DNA TGTGCCAGCAGCACTAGCGGGAGGGCCTGGACAGATACGCAGTATTTT. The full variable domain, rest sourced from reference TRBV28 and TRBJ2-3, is DVKVTQSSRYLVKRTGEKVFLECVQDMDHENMFWYRQDPGLGLRLIYFSYDVKMKEKGDIPEGYSVSREKKERFSLILESASTNQTSMYLCASSTSGRAWTDTQYFGPGTRLTVL.

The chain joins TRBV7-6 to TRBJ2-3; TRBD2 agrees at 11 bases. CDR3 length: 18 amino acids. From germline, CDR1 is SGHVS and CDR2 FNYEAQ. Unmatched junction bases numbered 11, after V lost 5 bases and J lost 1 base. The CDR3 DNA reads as TGTGCCAGCAGCCCGAATCCTGTAGCGGGAGGGGGCACAGATACGCAGTATTTT. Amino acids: CASSPNPVAGGGTDTQYF.

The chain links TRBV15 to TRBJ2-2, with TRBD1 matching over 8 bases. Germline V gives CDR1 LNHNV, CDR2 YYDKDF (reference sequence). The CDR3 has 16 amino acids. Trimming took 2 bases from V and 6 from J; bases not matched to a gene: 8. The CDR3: CATSRSRRGRAGELFF. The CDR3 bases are TGTGCCACCAGCAGAAGCCGCAGGGGGCGCGCCGGGGAGCTGTTTTTT.

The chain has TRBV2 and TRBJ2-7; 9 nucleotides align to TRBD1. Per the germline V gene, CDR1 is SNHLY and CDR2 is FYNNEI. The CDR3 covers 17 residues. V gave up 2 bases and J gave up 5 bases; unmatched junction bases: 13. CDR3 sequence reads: CASSERTLGQGRNEQYF. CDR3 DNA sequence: TGTGCCAGCAGTGAACGGACCTTGGGACAGGGACGGAACGAGCAGTACTTC.

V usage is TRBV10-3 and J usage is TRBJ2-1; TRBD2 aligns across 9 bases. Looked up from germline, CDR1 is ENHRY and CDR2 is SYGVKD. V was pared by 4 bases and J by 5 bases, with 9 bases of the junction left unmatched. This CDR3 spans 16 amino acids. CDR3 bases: TGTGCCATCAGTGGAATAGCGGGAGTGAGGAACAATGAGCAGTTCTTC. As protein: CAISGIAGVRNNEQFF.

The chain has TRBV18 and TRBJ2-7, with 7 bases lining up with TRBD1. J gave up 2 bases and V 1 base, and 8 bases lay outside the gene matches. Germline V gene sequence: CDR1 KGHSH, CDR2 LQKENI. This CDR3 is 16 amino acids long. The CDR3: CASSPLHGQETYEQYF. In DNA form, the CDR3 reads TGTGCCAGCTCACCACTCCACGGACAGGAGACCTACGAGCAGTACTTC.

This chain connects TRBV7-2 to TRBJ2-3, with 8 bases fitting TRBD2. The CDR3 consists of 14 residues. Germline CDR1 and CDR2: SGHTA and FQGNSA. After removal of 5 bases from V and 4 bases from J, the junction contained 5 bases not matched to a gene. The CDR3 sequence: CASSQAGGSDTQYF. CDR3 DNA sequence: TGTGCCAGCAGCCAGGCGGGGGGATCAGATACGCAGTATTTT.

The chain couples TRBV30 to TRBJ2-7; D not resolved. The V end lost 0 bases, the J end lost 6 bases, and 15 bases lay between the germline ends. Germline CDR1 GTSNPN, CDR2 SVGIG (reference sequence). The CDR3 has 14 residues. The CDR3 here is CAWSVGRPTREQYF. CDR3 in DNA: TGTGCCTGGAGTGTAGGCAGGCCCACCCGCGAGCAGTACTTC.

The CDR3 here is CASSPGVGGYTF. Written as DNA, the CDR3 is TGTGCCAGCAGTCCTGGAGTTGGTGGCTACACCTTC. The genes are TRBV6-6 and TRBJ1-2; D is ambiguous. The CDR3 runs to 12 residues. Deletions cut 5 bases from V and 7 bases from J, with 11 bases between. CDR1 MNHNY and CDR2 SVGAGI come from the germline V gene (reference sequence).

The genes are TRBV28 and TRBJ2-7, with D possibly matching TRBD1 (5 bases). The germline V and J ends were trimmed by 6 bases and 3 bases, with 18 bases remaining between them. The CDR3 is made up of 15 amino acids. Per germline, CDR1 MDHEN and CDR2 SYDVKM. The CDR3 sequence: CASRATGTSDYEQYF. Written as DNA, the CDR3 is TGTGCCAGCAGAGCAACAGGAACTTCCGACTACGAGCAGTACTTC.

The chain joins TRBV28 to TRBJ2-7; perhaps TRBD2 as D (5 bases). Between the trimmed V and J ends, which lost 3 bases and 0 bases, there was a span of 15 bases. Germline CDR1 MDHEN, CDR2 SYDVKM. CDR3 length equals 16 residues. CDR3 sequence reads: CASSFTSGTYSYEQYF. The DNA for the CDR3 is TGTGCCAGCAGTTTCACGAGCGGCACTTACTCCTACGAGCAGTACTTC.

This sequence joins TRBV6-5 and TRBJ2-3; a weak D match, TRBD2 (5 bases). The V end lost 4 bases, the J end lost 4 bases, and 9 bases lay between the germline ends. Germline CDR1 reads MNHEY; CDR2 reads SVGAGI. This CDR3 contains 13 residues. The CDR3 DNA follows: TGTGCCAGCAGTTTGACTACTTCAGATACGCAGTATTTT. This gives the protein CASSLTTSDTQYF.